This is a list of T cell receptor beta chains from one sample in a study of OX40 agonist ivuxolimab in advanced cancers. Sequencing used immunoSEQ multiplex PCR; TCRdb keeps in-frame clones, though not all of them. The data contain approximately 60,000 clones, 82% of them seen just once; the ten biggest clones take up around 5%. Sequenced material: CD4+ or CD8+ T cells sorted from blood, taken in a trial of the OX40 agonist ivuxolimab. The receptors were sampled from an adult with an advanced solid tumor such as melanoma, head and neck, liver or kidney cancer. CDR3s leave out the opening cysteine and the closing phenylalanine or tryptophan. Clone size is stated in some rows and not others, as once, few, many or a class when expanded.

V,size,J,CDR3
TRBV9,.,TRBJ2-1,ARSVGSSGNNEQF
TRBV5-1,.,TRBJ2-5,ASSTVGGETQY
TRBV2,medium-sized,TRBJ2-2,ASSLGLADSGELF
TRBV7-6,.,TRBJ2-3,ASSPGLAGVLVDTQY
TRBV5-1,.,TRBJ1-2,ASSLSTQGARYGYT
TRBV7-3,once,TRBJ2-3,ASSYAGGSGDTQY
TRBV5-1,.,TRBJ2-3,ASSVKTSGGARDTQY
TRBV6-5,.,TRBJ2-2,ASHESSTGELF
TRBV5-1,once,TRBJ1-2,ASSLGQGASGYT
TRBV6-6,.,TRBJ1-5,ASSLHGQGSNQPQH
TRBV7-9,.,TRBJ2-7,ASTLGQSFSYEQY
TRBV9,once,TRBJ2-7,ASSVGSGPPYEQY
TRBV6-5,few,TRBJ1-6,ASSYSTDRPPLH
TRBV15,.,TRBJ2-1,ATSREGSEDEQF
TRBV9,.,TRBJ2-3,ASSTSGGAIDTQY
TRBV5-4,.,TRBJ2-7,ASSLSLGLAGNEQY
TRBV5-1,.,TRBJ2-7,ASSLGEGVQY
TRBV6-4,many,TRBJ2-3,ASSDSDTDTQY
TRBV4-2,.,TRBJ1-1,ASSPGDRGVAFVSEAF
TRBV5-6,.,TRBJ1-2,ASSRGQMNYGYT
TRBV10-3,.,.,AISEGRDRPYEQY
TRBV11-2,.,TRBJ1-2,ASSPASAPYGYT